A selection of T cell receptor beta chains follows, all from one sample in a study of blood T cell repertoires in COVID-19. TCRdb's table, derived via immunoSEQ multiplex PCR, lists solely in-frame clones and lacks some. The repertoire includes 450,000 to 500,000 clones, 70% to 90% of them detected once, and 3.2% sits in the top ten. Sequenced material: peripheral blood. The receptors originated from a human donor in a cohort sampled during active COVID-19. Each CDR3 is given with its conserved first and last residue. Fields, in order: CDR3 protein, V gene.

CDR3aa: CASSRQGDGNTIYF; v_gene: TRBV7-9
CDR3aa: CASSRGTVNEKLFF; v_gene: TRBV2
CDR3aa: CAWKSRNTGELFF; v_gene: TRBV30
CDR3aa: CASSPAGTDNSPLHF; v_gene: TRBV5-1
CDR3aa: CASSFDSLYGYTF; v_gene: TRBV12-3/TRBV12-4
CDR3aa: CASSYRGVSTDTQYF; v_gene: TRBV6-2/TRBV6-3
CDR3aa: CASSVEASLYYEQYF; v_gene: TRBV9
CDR3aa: CASSQIRDTNSYEQYF; v_gene: TRBV19
CDR3aa: CSVDGAPSNYGYTF; v_gene: TRBV29-1
CDR3aa: CASSNDRGLNGYTF; v_gene: TRBV28
CDR3aa: CASSLTQGSYEQYF; v_gene: TRBV7-3
CDR3aa: CASSSPRGTGNEKLFF; v_gene: TRBV6-6
CDR3aa: CAWLSSGIEAFF; v_gene: TRBV30
CDR3aa: CASSRQGQGNYGYTF; v_gene: TRBV7-9
CDR3aa: CASSQAGTFQFEQFF; v_gene: TRBV4-2
CDR3aa: CASSLGGTQYF; v_gene: TRBV7-3
CDR3aa: CASSPETGGNQPQHF; v_gene: TRBV7-2
CDR3aa: CASSLRAGMNTEAFF; v_gene: TRBV7-2
CDR3aa: CASSLLGTGAEKLFF; v_gene: TRBV7-9
CDR3aa: CASRSVAGGTIGTQYF; v_gene: TRBV27
CDR3aa: CASSPGSSGRAIEQFF; v_gene: TRBV9
CDR3aa: CASSYNRDYNEQFF; v_gene: TRBV3-1/TRBV3-2
CDR3aa: CASSGLGQLNTEAFF; v_gene: TRBV5-5
CDR3aa: CASSRGTEAYNEQFF; v_gene: TRBV5-4
CDR3aa: CASSQDLSGGDEQFF; v_gene: TRBV3-1/TRBV3-2
CDR3aa: CASSQGASTYEQYF; v_gene: TRBV6-1
CDR3aa: CASSGQQLYGYTF; v_gene: TRBV19
CDR3aa: CASTSTGGTIYF; v_gene: TRBV19
CDR3aa: CASRPDRVEQFF; v_gene: TRBV2
CDR3aa: CASSSRGRDEQYF; v_gene: TRBV7-6
CDR3aa: CASSWGGQAFPNEQYF; v_gene: TRBV5-4
CDR3aa: CASSPEPTNTGELFF; v_gene: TRBV19
CDR3aa: CASSLAPTGSGNTIYF; v_gene: TRBV7-2
CDR3aa: CASTLTDTQYF; v_gene: TRBV2
CDR3aa: CASSLGQGSVNGYTF; v_gene: TRBV6-4
CDR3aa: CASSAATGGIGELFF; v_gene: TRBV2
CDR3aa: CASSDGRGYGYTF; v_gene: TRBV6-1
CDR3aa: CASSPPGAGTDTQYF; v_gene: TRBV28
CDR3aa: CAIGRREGRVNEQFF; v_gene: TRBV10-3
CDR3aa: CASRPASHTGELFF; v_gene: TRBV6-4
CDR3aa: CASSQEIITGASSVQQFF; v_gene: TRBV6-4
CDR3aa: CSASYGFGNTIYF; v_gene: TRBV20-1